The 4 T cell receptor beta chains below all came from one sample that was sequenced in a study of T-cell memory formation after mild COVID-19. MiXCR, applied by TCRdb to the 5' RACE reads, yields one record per CDR3 protein. Among 250,000 or so distinct CDR3 sequences listed, roughly 18% were seen once. The material sequenced was PBMCs or a T cell subset sorted from them (not recorded which). Receptors were obtained from a man between 18 and 29 years old who had mild COVID-19 (a few samples of this study predate the infection). Cell type and time point are not known.

This clonotype was recorded at least ten times. The rearrangement uses TRBV9 and TRBJ2-2; perhaps TRBD1 as D (5 bases). With 0 bases removed from V and 0 bases from J, the gap between germline ends came to 9 bases. This CDR3 contains 16 residues. Germline lookup yields CDR1 SGDLS and CDR2 YYNGEE. CDR3 DNA: TGTGCCAGCAGCGTAGATTGGACACCGAACACCGGGGAGCTGTTTTTT. It yields the protein CASSVDWTPNTGELFF.

The CDR3: CASRQTGGMSTDTQYF. The CDR3 region has the DNA TGTGCCAGCAGACAAACAGGGGGCATGAGCACAGATACGCAGTATTTT. The V call is TRBV2, the J call TRBJ2-3, with 9 bases identical to TRBD1. V shed 6 bases and J 0 bases; nucleotides not matched to a gene: 7. This CDR3 has 16 amino acids. CDR1 and CDR2 from the germline V gene are SNHLY and FYNNEI.

The genes are TRBV9 and TRBJ2-7, with TRBD2 matching over 14 bases. CDR3 length equals 15 residues. With 4 bases clipped from V and 3 bases from J, the junction kept 3 bases outside the gene matches. Germline lookup yields CDR1 SGDLS and CDR2 YYNGEE. The CDR3 here is CASSPGTSGGYEQYF. CDR3 DNA: TGTGCCAGCAGCCCGGGGACTAGCGGGGGCTACGAGCAGTACTTC.

The rearrangement joins TRBV20-1 to TRBJ2-1; 14 bases map to TRBD2. Looked up from germline, CDR1 is DFQATT and CDR2 is SNEGSKA (reference sequence). The CDR3 covers 15 residues. Trimming at V came to 4 bases and at J to 8 bases, leaving 7 bases not matched to a gene. The CDR3: CSATRLAGGLDEQFF. The CDR3 DNA is TGCAGTGCTACAAGACTAGCGGGGGGGCTCGATGAGCAGTTCTTC.